This TCR beta chain was obtained from a study of PD-1 blockade in classical Hodgkin lymphoma (dated by TCRdb to 2020 to 2021). For context, the study as a whole: To define a peripheral blood immune signature of response to PD-1 blockade in classical Hodgkin lymphoma, the study combined TCR beta sequencing with CyTOF.

What the work shows at the level of the full study, not this receptor alone: Only a single clinical trial cohort was studied, and what caused the repertoire differences, possibly disease activity or prior therapy, remained undefined. Newly diagnosed patients were reported to have lower baseline TCR diversity than healthy donors, and relapsed/refractory patients were reported to have lower baseline TCR diversity still.

On this clone itself: The specificity of this receptor is unknown. There are no base qualities to consult, and no much larger clone falls within one base.

Genomic DNA was isolated using the Qiagen DNeasy kit from unsorted PBMCs as well as from negatively selected CD4+ and CD8+ fractions. Using primers that anneal to V and J segments, immunoSEQ multiplex PCR amplified the TCR beta CDR3 regions. A synthetic immune receptor repertoire was used to minimize amplification bias, and any residual bias was removed computationally once sequencing was done. The authors processed their data as follows. Custom Python scripts were used to quantify repertoire diversity as the Shannon entropy index. Unsorted, CD4+ and CD8+ repertoires were examined separately, except in combined analyses, for which CD4+ and CD8+ sequences were merged in silico. This immuneACCESS table, as held by TCRdb, lists in-frame sequences with V and J called but not all clones. Of the missing ones, under half trace to an unresolved V gene in checked studies; the others have no known cause. V and J calls plus clone size are reproduced from that table; the DNA served to infer D and trimming. This sample has 20,000 to 25,000 clones in its table, and 94% of those were observed once. The ten largest clones represent under 5% of the sample.

The sample's time point, from its label and the paper: newly diagnosed, previously untreated cHL patient sample. To serve as a comparison group for the relapsed/refractory trial patients, PBMCs were sequenced from patients with newly diagnosed, previously untreated classical Hodgkin lymphoma. Peripheral blood was collected in 8 mL Vacutainer Cell Preparation Tubes, from which PBMCs were isolated by centrifugation and then cryopreserved. The CDR3, cysteine through phenylalanine, is 13 amino acids long. CDR3 DNA is the only sequence kept; it has 39 bases, read in frame from the first base. CDR1 and CDR2, per the germline V gene, are SGHDN and FVKESK. A distance of 8 bases separates the germline ends of V and J, which lose 4 bases and 4 bases respectively.

The sample taken for sequencing was peripheral blood mononuclear cells (PBMCs). The TCR comes from a human donor with classical Hodgkin lymphoma. The sequence joins TRBV14 to TRBJ2-1; tentative D gene TRBD1, with 5 bases matching. The DNA sequence is TGTGCCAGCAGCCTAAGACAGTACAATGAGCAGTTCTTC. This gives the protein CASSLRQYNEQFF.